Each of the 21 T cell receptor beta chains below was sequenced from the same sample in a study of shared clonotypes between healthy human individuals. TCRdb's copy holds only in-frame clones and misses some; the assay was immunoSEQ multiplex PCR. This repertoire shows roughly 2.6 million clones, 85% to 95% found once; its top ten account for more than 0.12%. Sequencing was performed on naive CD4+ T cells sorted from blood. Stated subset: CD45RA+ positively selected. These TCRs come from a man in his late teens or twenties in good health.

The V and J genes are TRBV7-9 and TRBJ2-7; D unclear. The V gene's germline CDR1 is SEHNR and CDR2 FQNEAQ (reference sequence). This CDR3 has 12 amino acids. V was trimmed by 5 bases and J by 4 bases, leaving 9 bases between them. The CDR3: CASSPLLYEQYF. Written as DNA, the CDR3 is TGTGCCAGCAGCCCCTTATTATACGAGCAGTACTTC.

J is TRBJ1-6 and V is TRBV7-2; 7 positions agree with TRBD1. The CDR3 extends over 14 amino acids. J was trimmed by 15 bases and V by 3 bases; bases with no gene match: 11. Germline V gene lookup returns CDR1 SGHTA and CDR2 FQGNSA. The CDR3 DNA follows: TGTGCCAGCAGCTTCCTAGGACAGGCCACGCTCCTCCACTTT. This codes for CASSFLGQATLLHF.

The chain is built from TRBV5-4 and TRBJ1-2, with D uncertain. Per the germline V gene, CDR1 is SGHNT and CDR2 is YYREEE (reference sequence). The CDR3 loop spans 13 amino acids. Trimming cost V 8 bases and J 2 bases, with 13 bases left between them. The CDR3 spells CASTGSPNYGYTF. CDR3 DNA sequence: TGTGCCAGTACGGGGTCCCCGAACTATGGCTACACCTTC.

The rearrangement links TRBV7-8 to TRBJ2-7; tentative D call: TRBD1 (5 bases). The germline V gene encodes CDR1 SGHVS and CDR2 FQNEAQ. Trimming removed 5 bases at V and 5 bases at J, with 13 bases between. The CDR3 extends over 13 amino acids. CDR3 in DNA: TGTGCCAGCAGCACAGGACCGTTGGACGAGCAGTACTTC. It translates to CASSTGPLDEQYF.

The chain links TRBV5-6 to TRBJ2-2; 9 bases are shared with TRBD1. The CDR3 is made up of 15 amino acids. Germline CDR1 is SGHDT and CDR2 is YYEEEE. The trim removed 4 bases at V and 5 bases at J, leaving 6 bases unmatched. For the CDR3, the DNA is TGTGCCAGCAGCGTGACAGGGGGAGGTACCGGGGAGCTGTTTTTT. Translation: CASSVTGGGTGELFF.

This sequence joins TRBV9 and TRBJ2-3; D might be TRBD2 (6 bases). V was trimmed by 0 bases and J by 1 base, leaving 15 bases between them. Germline loops: CDR1 SGDLS, CDR2 YYNGEE. This CDR3 has 17 amino acids. The CDR3 protein is CASSVAEPGVGTDTQYF. The CDR3 nucleotides read TGTGCCAGCAGCGTAGCGGAGCCGGGAGTGGGCACAGATACGCAGTATTTT.

This clone was found once. This chain links TRBV28 with TRBJ1-6, with D possibly matching TRBD1 (5 bases). Germline V gene sequence: CDR1 MDHEN, CDR2 SYDVKM. The V end lost 8 bases, the J end lost 10 bases, and 15 bases lay between the germline ends. CDR3 size: 13 residues. The CDR3 reads CASFRDEGSPLHF. The CDR3 nucleotides are TGTGCCAGCTTCAGGGACGAAGGGTCACCCCTCCACTTT.

The V and J genes are TRBV27 and TRBJ2-7; 8 bases align to TRBD1. Germline V CDR1 and CDR2: MNHEY, SMNVEV (reference sequence). V was clipped by 6 bases and J by 2 bases; unmatched bases: 6. The CDR3 consists of 14 residues. The CDR3 DNA is TGTGCCAGCAGCCAAAGACAGGGGACCTACGAGCAGTACTTC. Protein: CASSQRQGTYEQYF.

V usage is TRBV6-1 and J usage is TRBJ1-3; no reliable D call. The germline V gene encodes CDR1 MNHNS and CDR2 SASEGT. This CDR3 spans 12 amino acids. Trimming cost V 10 bases and J 4 bases, with 11 bases left between them. The CDR3 region has the DNA TGTGCCACTAAACGGTTGGGAAACACCATATATTTT. Residues: CATKRLGNTIYF.

This chain joins TRBV5-6 and TRBJ1-6, with TRBD1 matching over 7 bases. Losses at the gene ends were 7 bases for V and 7 bases for J; bases not matched to a gene: 8. Germline values: CDR1 SGHDT, CDR2 YYEEEE. The CDR3 is 14 amino acids. CDR3 amino acids: CASGLPGQNSPLHF. The CDR3, as DNA: TGTGCCAGCGGACTCCCGGGACAGAATTCACCCCTCCACTTT.

The chain recombines TRBV5-1 with TRBJ1-3, with D possibly being TRBD1 (6 bases). From germline, CDR1 is SGHRS and CDR2 YFSETQ. This CDR3 has 13 residues. The V and J ends lost 7 bases and 4 bases respectively, with 12 bases between them. The CDR3 DNA is TGCGCCAGCGGCGCGGGGGCCGGAAACACCATATATTTT. It yields the protein CASGAGAGNTIYF. The whole variable domain, remainder taken from reference TRBV5-1 and TRBJ1-3, is KAGVTQTPRYLIKTRGQQVTLSCSPISGHRSVSWYQQTPGQGLQFLFEYFSETQRNKGNFPGRFSGRQFSNSRSEMNVSTLELGDSALYLCASGAGAGNTIYFGEGSWLTVV.

This chain uses TRBV2 with TRBJ2-5; 9 bases agree with TRBD1. Germline values: CDR1 SNHLY, CDR2 FYNNEI. This CDR3 has 16 amino acids. Unmatched junction bases numbered 15, after V lost 4 bases and J lost 9 bases. CDR3 coding DNA: TGTGCCAGCAGTGTGACCGGGACAGGGATAGGGCCGGCCCAGTACTTC. Its protein product is CASSVTGTGIGPAQYF.

This clone was counted a few times. V usage is TRBV7-2 and J usage is TRBJ2-7, with D perhaps TRBD1 (6 bases). The CDR3 is made up of 14 amino acids. CDR1 and CDR2 from the germline V gene are SGHTA and FQGNSA. Trimming took 5 bases from V and 3 from J, leaving 14 bases between them. The CDR3 bases are TGTGCCAGCAGCGGGGACATGGGTCTCTACGAGCAGTACTTC. Protein product: CASSGDMGLYEQYF.

The chain links TRBV6-6 to TRBJ1-1; 7 bases are shared with TRBD1. Germline assignment: CDR1 MNHNY and CDR2 SVGAGI (reference sequence). There are 15 residues in the CDR3. J lost 3 bases, V lost 6 bases, and 10 bases had no gene match. CDR3 sequence (DNA): TGTGCCAGCAGGCTTCGCATTACAGGGGACACTGAAGCTTTCTTT. This gives the protein CASRLRITGDTEAFF.

This CDR3 is CASSLLTGRNEAFF. The CDR3 nucleotides are TGCGCCAGCAGCTTGTTAACAGGGAGGAATGAAGCTTTCTTT. The chain uses TRBV5-1 and TRBJ1-1; D perhaps matches TRBD1 (6 bases). Trimming pared 1 base from V and 7 bases from J, leaving 14 bases between. This CDR3 spans 14 amino acids. CDR1 and CDR2 from the germline V gene are SGHRS and YFSETQ.

The genes are TRBV7-9 and TRBJ1-6; D not resolved. V lost 3 bases and J lost 9, with 15 bases in between. The CDR3 is made up of 15 amino acids. CDR1 and CDR2 (germline): SEHNR, FQNEAQ (reference sequence). The CDR3 nucleotides read TGTGCCAGCAGCTTGACCGGCGGGAGAGTTTCACCCCTCCACTTT. Its protein product is CASSLTGGRVSPLHF.

The J gene is TRBJ1-2, the V gene TRBV15; D not certain. The length of the CDR3 is 15 residues. Trimming shortened V by 0 bases and J by 2 bases, and 10 bases separated the two germline ends. Germline loops: CDR1 LNHNV, CDR2 YYDKDF (reference sequence). The CDR3 DNA reads as TGTGCCACCAGCAGAGAAGGAACAGCAAACTATGGCTACACCTTC. Amino acid sequence: CATSREGTANYGYTF.

V gene TRBV19 combines with J gene TRBJ1-2; D uncertain. The germline CDR1 and CDR2 sequences are LNHDA and SQIVND (reference sequence). Trimming cost V 4 bases and J 3 bases, with 6 bases left between them. The CDR3 has 12 amino acids. The CDR3 here is CASSKGDYGYTF. The CDR3 DNA follows: TGTGCCAGTAGTAAGGGTGACTATGGCTACACCTTC.

The chain combines TRBV4-2 with TRBJ2-5; D possibly corresponds to TRBD2 (6 bases). The germline V gene encodes CDR1 LGHNA and CDR2 YNFKEQ. V lost 7 bases, J lost 2 bases, and 14 bases lay in between. The CDR3 runs to 14 residues. The CDR3 here is CASNHNGGQETQYF. The DNA of the CDR3 is TGTGCCAGCAACCACAACGGAGGGCAAGAGACCCAGTACTTC.

The rearrangement uses TRBV10-3 and TRBJ2-7, with TRBD2 identical over 7 bases. V gave up 7 bases and J gave up 3 bases; unmatched junction bases: 6. This CDR3 is 13 amino acids long. Germline V gene lookup returns CDR1 ENHRY and CDR2 SYGVKD. CDR3 sequence: CAINGGLHYEQYF. The CDR3 bases are TGTGCCATCAACGGGGGGTTACACTACGAGCAGTACTTC.

The genes are TRBV18 and TRBJ1-4, with D possibly being TRBD1 (5 bases). V was shortened by 3 bases and J by 7 bases, with 9 bases between the two germline ends. This CDR3 comprises 13 residues. Germline CDR1 KGHSH, CDR2 LQKENI. This chain's CDR3 is CASSPEQGEKLFF. The CDR3 nucleotides are TGTGCCAGCTCACCCGAGCAGGGTGAAAAACTGTTTTTT.